A selection of T cell receptor beta chains follows, all from one sample in a study of T cells in Graves' hyperthyroidism and ophthalmopathy. TCRdb re-derived calls from the multiplex PCR reads in MiXCR, one entry per CDR3 protein. The sample contains roughly 240,000 distinct CDR3 sequences, about 17% of which appear only once. What was sequenced was blood. These receptors were obtained from a woman aged 18 to 35 with Graves' ophthalmopathy. Both conserved end residues are part of each CDR3. The D gene is left open where the match is weak. A clone size is listed for some rows: how often the clone was seen (once, few, many), or a class if it is expanded.

size,length,V,J,D,CDR3,DNA
many,15,TRBV11-3,TRBJ2-1,TRBD1,CASSFSAGGHNEQFF,TGTGCCAGCAGCTTTTCGGCAGGGGGCCACAATGAGCAGTTCTTC
many,12,TRBV11-2,TRBJ2-7,.,CASSLGPWEQYF,TGTGCCAGCAGCTTAGGGCCCTGGGAGCAGTACTTC
many,15,TRBV30,TRBJ2-7,TRBD1,CAWSRGRGSSYEQYF,TGTGCCTGGAGTCGCGGCAGGGGGTCCTCCTACGAGCAGTACTTC
many,17,TRBV11-3,TRBJ2-4,.,CASSLDGAILAKNIQYF,TGTGCCAGCAGCTTAGATGGGGCGATTCTAGCCAAAAACATTCAGTACTTC
many,16,TRBV4-2,TRBJ2-3,.,CASSQDWASSTDTQYF,TGTGCCAGCAGCCAAGATTGGGCGAGTAGCACAGATACGCAGTATTTT
many,15,TRBV5-4,TRBJ1-1,.,CASSLMDGGNTEAFF,TGTGCCAGCAGCTTGATGGACGGAGGGAACACTGAAGCTTTCTTT
.,13,TRBV15,TRBJ2-1,TRBD2,CATSRDQSSGIFF,TGTGCCACCAGCAGAGATCAGTCTAGCGGGATTTTCTTC
many,12,TRBV28,TRBJ2-2,.,CASTWRTGELFF,TGTGCCAGCACCTGGCGGACCGGGGAGCTGTTTTTT
many,13,TRBV6-4,TRBJ1-2,.,CASRLLSPLGYTF,TGTGCCAGCAGGCTCCTTTCACCCCTTGGCTACACCTTC
many,16,TRBV6-1,TRBJ2-1,TRBD2,CASRWTSGRADHEQFF,TGTGCCAGCAGGTGGACTAGCGGGAGGGCCGACCATGAGCAGTTCTTC
many,15,TRBV4-1,TRBJ2-7,TRBD2,CASSQPTSGNYEQYF,TGCGCCAGCAGCCAGCCGACTAGCGGAAACTACGAGCAGTACTTC
many,13,TRBV7-9,TRBJ1-4,TRBD1,CASRKDRDEKLFF,TGTGCCAGCAGAAAGGACAGGGACGAAAAACTGTTTTTT
many,13,TRBV30,TRBJ2-1,TRBD1,CAWGQGAYNEQFF,TGTGCCTGGGGACAGGGGGCCTACAATGAGCAGTTCTTC
many,13,TRBV5-8,TRBJ2-3,.,CASSLKGTDTQYF,TGTGCCAGCAGCCTGAAAGGCACAGATACGCAGTATTTT
many,17,TRBV28,TRBJ2-6,.,CASSVDGFSSGANVLTF,TGTGCCAGCAGCGTGGACGGGTTCTCCTCTGGGGCCAACGTCCTGACTTTC
many,17,TRBV12-3/TRBV12-4,TRBJ1-4,.,CASSFFPGGEVGEKLFF,TGTGCCAGCAGTTTCTTCCCCGGGGGCGAGGTTGGTGAAAAACTGTTTTTT
many,15,TRBV28,TRBJ2-1,.,CASRGTESSYNEQFF,TGTGCCAGCAGGGGGACCGAGAGCTCCTACAATGAGCAGTTCTTC
many,15,TRBV7-9,TRBJ2-7,.,CASSTTPDSGYEQYF,TGTGCCAGCAGCACTACCCCGGACAGTGGTTATGAGCAGTACTTC
many,12,TRBV4-1,TRBJ2-2,.,CASRSGTGELFF,TGCGCCAGCAGGAGCGGAACCGGGGAGCTGTTTTTT
.,13,TRBV20-1,TRBJ2-1,.,CSARENWVGEQFF,TGCAGTGCTAGAGAAAACTGGGTAGGGGAGCAGTTCTTC
many,14,TRBV28,TRBJ2-1,TRBD2,CASSPGSSGNEQFF,TGTGCCAGCAGTCCCGGGTCTAGCGGAAATGAGCAGTTCTTC
many,13,TRBV27,TRBJ2-1,.,CASSLSRRNEQFF,TGTGCCAGCAGTTTATCGAGGCGTAATGAGCAGTTCTTC
many,12,TRBV28,TRBJ2-1,.,CASSLGREMQFF,TGTGCCAGCAGTTTGGGACGGGAGATGCAGTTCTTC
.,12,TRBV10-3,TRBJ2-7,.,CAISQGTYEQYF,TGTGCCATCAGTCAGGGGACTTACGAGCAGTACTTC
many,12,TRBV20-1,TRBJ1-1,.,CSATLMYTEAFF,TGCAGTGCTACTCTAATGTACACTGAAGCTTTCTTT
many,15,TRBV6-2/TRBV6-3,TRBJ2-3,TRBD2,CASSLLGLATDTQYF,TGTGCCAGCAGCCTCTTGGGACTAGCCACAGATACGCAGTATTTT
many,16,TRBV4-3,TRBJ2-1,.,CASSQDGAGWSNEQFF,TGCGCCAGCAGCCAAGATGGAGCGGGTTGGTCCAATGAGCAGTTCTTC
many,15,TRBV15,TRBJ1-1,TRBD1,CATSRNGQGNTEAFF,TGTGCCACCAGCAGAAATGGACAGGGGAACACTGAAGCTTTCTTT
once,17,TRBV11-2,TRBJ2-3,TRBD2,CASSSRRGGIRTDTQYF,TGTGCCAGCAGCTCCCGCCGGGGGGGGATTAGGACAGATACGCAGTATTTT
.,14,TRBV5-1,TRBJ2-5,TRBD1,CASSPQGVQETQYF,TGCGCCAGCAGCCCACAGGGGGTCCAAGAGACCCAGTACTTC
many,14,TRBV20-1,TRBJ2-1,TRBD2,CSARKRDSYNEQFF,TGCAGTGCTAGAAAGCGGGACTCCTACAATGAGCAGTTCTTC
many,16,TRBV27,TRBJ2-1,TRBD2,CASSLGTSGGTNEQFF,TGTGCCAGCAGTTTAGGGACTAGCGGGGGTACAAATGAGCAGTTCTTC
many,16,TRBV7-8,TRBJ1-6,.,CASSLHSHTYNSPLHF,TGTGCCAGCAGCTTACACTCCCACACCTATAATTCACCCCTCCACTTT
many,17,TRBV11-2,TRBJ1-2,TRBD1,CASSTTYRREGAYGYTF,TGTGCCAGCAGCACTACATATCGAAGGGAGGGGGCGTATGGCTACACCTTC
.,12,TRBV30,TRBJ1-1,.,CAWRGPSTEAFF,TGTGCCTGGAGGGGACCGAGCACTGAAGCTTTCTTT
many,13,TRBV7-2,TRBJ1-4,.,CASSPLGGEKLFF,TGTGCCAGCAGCCCCTTGGGGGGCGAAAAACTGTTTTTT
many,13,TRBV12-3/TRBV12-4,TRBJ1-1,.,CASSFNRYTEAFF,TGTGCCAGCAGTTTTAATAGGTACACTGAAGCTTTCTTT
many,13,TRBV18,TRBJ2-7,.,CASSLPDTREQYF,TGTGCCAGCTCACTTCCCGACACCCGAGAGCAGTACTTC
.,14,TRBV19,TRBJ2-2,.,CASSFETNTGELFF,TGTGCCAGTAGTTTTGAGACGAACACCGGGGAGCTGTTTTTT
many,17,TRBV19,TRBJ1-1,.,CASSIDNGGRLNTEAFF,TGTGCCAGTAGTATAGATAACGGGGGCAGATTGAACACTGAAGCTTTCTTT